The 21 T cell receptor beta chains listed next were all sequenced from one sample in a study of cytomegalovirus exposure and HLA in healthy donors. PCR involved 60 Vbeta and 13 Jbeta primers. Sequencing used immunoSEQ multiplex PCR; TCRdb keeps in-frame clones, though not all of them. The table shows 110,000 to 150,000 clones, with 60% to 85% occurring only once. Sequenced material: PBMCs. Receptor source: a man younger than 35 in good health and CMV-seronegative.

V gene TRBV5-1 combines with J gene TRBJ1-1, with TRBD1 matching 8 bases. The CDR3 spans 16 residues. Germline V CDR1 and CDR2: SGHRS, YFSETQ. The trim removed 4 bases at V and 10 bases at J, leaving 18 bases unmatched. The CDR3 protein is CASSPTGEGQGFGAFF. The DNA for the CDR3 is TGCGCCAGCAGCCCGACAGGGGAGGGCCAGGGTTTCGGAGCTTTCTTT.

The CDR3 DNA reads as TGTGCCAGTAACCTCGGACAGGCGATCAATCAGCCCCAGCATTTT. This translates into CASNLGQAINQPQHF. This chain connects TRBV19 to TRBJ1-5; 7 nucleotides align to TRBD1. Germline-derived CDR1 and CDR2 are LNHDA and SQIVND (reference sequence). The CDR3 consists of 15 residues. V dropped 7 bases and J dropped 3; count of bases not matched to a gene: 9.

This rearrangement joins TRBV19 to TRBJ2-1; D is perhaps TRBD2 (5 bases). The CDR3 has 13 residues. Germline V gene sequence: CDR1 LNHDA, CDR2 SQIVND (reference sequence). V dropped 5 bases and J dropped 3 bases, with 8 bases sitting between them. CDR3: CASSGGRYNEQFF. In DNA form, the CDR3 reads TGTGCCAGTAGTGGAGGTCGCTACAATGAGCAGTTCTTC.

Here the CDR3 reads CASSLRRGGLLEQYF. The CDR3 region has the DNA TGTGCCAGCAGCTTAAGGCGGGGGGGCCTCTTGGAGCAGTACTTC. The J gene is TRBJ2-7, the V gene TRBV7-2, with 9 positions matching TRBD2. The CDR3 is 15 residues long. J gave up 7 bases and V 2 bases, and 9 bases lay outside the gene matches. From germline, CDR1 is SGHTA and CDR2 FQGNSA.

The chain carries TRBV18 and TRBJ1-2, with D possibly matching TRBD1 (5 bases). CDR1 is KGHSH, CDR2 LQKENI, per germline. This CDR3 comprises 15 residues. Trimming stripped 0 bases from V and 2 bases from J, with 10 bases between. CDR3 sequence reads: CASSPPGTVNYGYTF. Written as DNA, the CDR3 is TGTGCCAGCTCACCACCGGGGACTGTGAACTATGGCTACACCTTC.

V usage is TRBV5-5 and J usage is TRBJ2-3; possible D gene TRBD1, 5 bases. CDR3 length equals 15 residues. Germline-derived CDR1 and CDR2 are SGHKS and YYEKEE (reference sequence). Trimming left V 2 bases short and J 4 bases short, with 14 bases between. In DNA form, the CDR3 reads TGTGCCAGCAGCTTATTTGACAGCGAATCAGATACGCAGTATTTT. Translating it yields CASSLFDSESDTQYF. The full variable domain, rest sourced from reference TRBV5-5 and TRBJ2-3, is DAGVTQSPTHLIKTRGQQVTLRCSPISGHKSVSWYQQVLGQGPQFIFQYYEKEERGRGNFPDRFSARQFPNYSSELNVNALLLGDSALYLCASSLFDSESDTQYFGPGTRLTVL.

The chain recombines TRBV18 with TRBJ1-1, with D possibly TRBD1 on 6 matching bases. Germline CDR1 and CDR2: KGHSH and LQKENI. The CDR3 runs 12 residues. Trimming shortened V by 4 bases and J by 6 bases, and 9 bases separated the two germline ends. CDR3 region: CASSQRQAEAFF. As DNA, the CDR3 is TGTGCCAGCTCACAGCGACAGGCTGAAGCTTTCTTT.

The sample holds one count of this clone. The chain joins TRBV13 to TRBJ1-2; tentatively, D is TRBD1 (5 bases). Germline V CDR1 and CDR2: PRHDT, FYEKMQ (reference sequence). Trimming cost V 0 bases and J 6 bases, with 11 bases left between them. The CDR3 is 14 residues long. The CDR3 sequence is CASSLGGGANGYTF. In nucleotides, the CDR3 is TGTGCCAGCAGCTTAGGTGGAGGGGCGAATGGCTACACCTTC.

V and J are TRBV27 and TRBJ2-1; the D gene is possibly TRBD1 (5 bases). Germline lookup yields CDR1 MNHEY and CDR2 SMNVEV (reference sequence). This CDR3 is built from 16 residues. V dropped 6 bases and J dropped 4 bases, with 19 bases sitting between them. In DNA, the CDR3 is TGTGCCAGCAGCCTCTGGGGCTCACCCCCTTACAATGAGCAGTTCTTC. This translates into CASSLWGSPPYNEQFF.

The chain's CDR3 is CAISFTGRRLANYGYTF. DNA of the CDR3: TGTGCCATCAGTTTTACGGGAAGACGGCTCGCTAACTATGGCTACACCTTC. V gene TRBV10-3 combines with J gene TRBJ1-2; unclear D gene. CDR3 length: 17 residues. Trimming left V 5 bases short and J 0 bases short, with 19 bases between. Germline V CDR1 and CDR2: ENHRY, SYGVKD.

This clone was seen a handful of times. This chain links TRBV4-2 with TRBJ1-1, with D perhaps TRBD1 (6 bases). The ends were cut back, 0 bases at V and 1 base at J, with 9 bases in the middle. From germline, CDR1 is LGHNA and CDR2 YNFKEQ. This CDR3 region has 15 residues. CDR3 in amino acids: CASSQDRTANTEAFF. The CDR3 DNA is TGTGCCAGCAGCCAAGATAGGACAGCGAACACTGAAGCTTTCTTT.

The CDR3, as DNA: TGTGCCAGTAGGCTCCAACAGGGATTTGATTCACCCCTCCACTTT. Translated: CASRLQQGFDSPLHF. J is TRBJ1-6 and V is TRBV19, with D possibly TRBD1 on 6 matching bases. V lost 6 bases and J lost 8, with 17 bases in between. The CDR3 contains 15 residues. Germline-derived CDR1 and CDR2 are LNHDA and SQIVND (reference sequence).

The chain couples TRBV6-6 to TRBJ1-5; TRBD1 matches at 7 bases. V trimming: 2 bases; J trimming: 8 bases; junction bases outside the gene matches: 9. Germline CDR1 reads MNHNY; CDR2 reads SVGAGI (reference sequence). The CDR3 runs to 15 residues. DNA of the CDR3: TGTGCCAGCAGTTACGGGACAGTCCCCCGGGAGCCCCAGCATTTT. Translating it yields CASSYGTVPREPQHF.

The chain links TRBV5-5 to TRBJ1-1; D might be TRBD1 (5 bases). CDR3 size: 17 residues. Germline CDR1 SGHKS, CDR2 YYEKEE (reference sequence). V was pared by 1 base and J by 1 base, with 17 bases between. The CDR3 bases are TGTGCCAGCAGCTTGCATATTCCACAGGAGCAGAACACTGAAGCTTTCTTT. Translating gives CASSLHIPQEQNTEAFF.

The chain is built from TRBV5-4 and TRBJ1-4, with TRBD1 matching 7 bases. The germline gives CDR1 SGHNT, CDR2 YYREEE (reference sequence). This CDR3 has 16 amino acids. Losses at the gene ends were 5 bases for V and 3 bases for J; bases not matched to a gene: 10. The CDR3 here is CASSSTWDSSNEKLFF. DNA of the CDR3: TGTGCCAGCAGTTCAACATGGGACAGCTCTAATGAAAAACTGTTTTTT.

V gene TRBV5-6 combines with J gene TRBJ2-7, with 7 nucleotides matching TRBD1. Trimming cost V 4 bases and J 7 bases; bases outside gene matches: 8. CDR3 length: 13 amino acids. The germline CDR1 and CDR2 sequences are SGHDT and YYEEEE. CDR3 sequence: CASSRGTVDEQYF. CDR3 in DNA: TGTGCCAGCAGCCGTGGGACAGTGGATGAGCAGTACTTC.

V is TRBV9 and J is TRBJ1-3, with D possibly being TRBD1 (5 bases). The V gene's germline CDR1 is SGDLS and CDR2 YYNGEE. This CDR3 has 16 amino acids. The V gene lost 4 bases and the J gene lost 4 bases, with 18 bases spanning the gap. Here the CDR3 reads CASSPAGRGLGNTIYF. Written as DNA, the CDR3 is TGTGCCAGCAGCCCCGCGGGGAGGGGTCTCGGAAACACCATATATTTT. Based on the CDR3 plus reference TRBV9 and TRBJ1-3, the full variable domain is DSGVTQTPKHLITATGQRVTLRCSPRSGDLSVYWYQQSLDQGLQFLIQYYNGEERAKGNILERFSAQQFPDLHSELNLSSLELGDSALYFCASSPAGRGLGNTIYFGEGSWLTVV.

This rearrangement joins TRBV4-3 to TRBJ1-2; 7 nucleotides match TRBD1. This CDR3 is 16 amino acids long. Germline values: CDR1 LGHNA, CDR2 YSLEER. V lost 0 bases to trimming and J lost 8 bases; unmatched junction nucleotides: 12. The CDR3 DNA is TGCGCCAGCAGCCAAGATATTAATAGGGGGCCGGGGGGCTACACCTTC. It yields the protein CASSQDINRGPGGYTF.

The chain recombines TRBV18 with TRBJ2-3, with 7 positions matching TRBD1. The germline V gene encodes CDR1 KGHSH and CDR2 LQKENI. The CDR3 loop spans 15 amino acids. With 3 bases clipped from V and 1 base from J, the junction kept 4 bases outside the gene matches. CDR3 sequence (DNA): TGTGCCAGCTCACCCACTCAGGGGGGCACAGATACGCAGTATTTT. Protein: CASSPTQGGTDTQYF.

A single count supports this clone. The chain links TRBV6-1 to TRBJ2-3, with a possible D match to TRBD1 (6 bases). Germline V CDR1 and CDR2: MNHNS, SASEGT. V was cut by 4 bases and J by 5 bases, with 13 bases left in between. The CDR3 is made up of 14 amino acids. Written as DNA, the CDR3 is TGTGCCAGCAGTGCCCAGGGGCAGGGAGATACGCAGTATTTT. The encoded protein is CASSAQGQGDTQYF.

This clone was observed a single time. The V gene is TRBV7-6, the J gene TRBJ2-7; 9 bases match TRBD1. CDR1 and CDR2 (germline): SGHVS, FNYEAQ. V shed 1 base, J shed 1 base, and the junction held 2 bases outside the gene matches. CDR3 length equals 15 residues. The CDR3 is CASSLEQGASYEQYF. The DNA for the CDR3 is TGTGCCAGCAGCTTAGAACAGGGGGCTTCCTACGAGCAGTACTTC.